These 10 T cell receptor beta chains came from one sample sequenced in a study of cytomegalovirus exposure and HLA in healthy donors. Vbeta (60) and Jbeta (13) primers were used in the PCR. TCRdb keeps only in-frame clones here, not all; method: immunoSEQ multiplex PCR. Of about 130,000 clones detected, around 75% appear once; the ten largest clones hold around 3.1%. The sequencing input was PBMCs. The origin of the receptors is a man aged 40-55 years in good health and CMV-seronegative.

This rearrangement joins TRBV6-5 to TRBJ2-5, with TRBD2 identical over 14 bases. With 2 bases clipped from V and 4 bases from J, the junction kept 3 bases outside the gene matches. The CDR3 sequence is 16 residues long. The V gene's germline CDR1 is MNHEY and CDR2 SVGAGI. The CDR3 nucleotides read TGTGCCAGCAGTTACACCGGGACTAGCGGGGGAGAGACCCAGTACTTC. As protein: CASSYTGTSGGETQYF.

The V call is TRBV19, the J call TRBJ1-4, with D unresolved. The CDR3 totals 14 residues. Trimming cost V 5 bases and J 3 bases, with 10 bases left between them. CDR1 LNHDA and CDR2 SQIVND come from the germline V gene (reference sequence). The CDR3 region has the DNA TGTGCCAGTAGTCTCAGTTCATCTAATGAAAAACTGTTTTTT. It specifies CASSLSSSNEKLFF.

The V gene is TRBV4-1, the J gene TRBJ1-2; D is uncertain. From germline, CDR1 is MGHRA and CDR2 YSYEKL. V lost 0 bases and J 8 bases, leaving 10 bases between the germline ends. This CDR3 region has 13 residues. The CDR3 sequence: CASSQDSTEGYTF. DNA for the CDR3: TGCGCCAGCAGCCAAGACTCTACAGAAGGCTACACCTTC.

In this sample, this clone turned up a few times. The chain employs TRBV7-2 and TRBJ2-3; TRBD2 matches 11 bases. The CDR3 has 16 amino acids. Unmatched junction bases numbered 7, after V lost 2 bases and J lost 6 bases. Germline V gene sequence: CDR1 SGHTA, CDR2 FQGNSA. The CDR3 is CASSLSSGRAWDTQYF. The CDR3 coding sequence is TGTGCCAGCAGCTTAAGTAGCGGGAGGGCTTGGGATACGCAGTATTTT.

This chain links TRBV10-3 with TRBJ1-2, with 8 bases that match TRBD1. This CDR3 contains 14 residues. The germline CDR1 and CDR2 sequences are ENHRY and SYGVKD. V trimming: 3 bases; J trimming: 1 base; junction bases outside the gene matches: 1. The CDR3 reads CAISDGQGNYGYTF. Written as DNA, the CDR3 is TGTGCCATCAGTGACGGACAGGGTAACTATGGCTACACCTTC.

V usage is TRBV11-3 and J usage is TRBJ2-7; 7 bases are shared with TRBD2. The CDR3 loop spans 15 amino acids. Germline V gene sequence: CDR1 SGHNT, CDR2 YENEEA. Trimming removed 5 bases from V and 6 bases from J; junction bases left unmatched: 13. The DNA of the CDR3 is TGTGCCAGCAGCCGAGACGGGACTACCGTCTCCGAGCAGTACTTC. Residues: CASSRDGTTVSEQYF.

This clone was detected a few times. The rearrangement links TRBV27 to TRBJ2-7; tentative D call: TRBD2 (7 bases). Germline V gene data show CDR1 as MNHEY and CDR2 as SMNVEV (reference sequence). The V end was cut by 0 bases, the J end by 3 bases, with 15 bases between. The length of the CDR3 is 16 residues. CDR3 coding DNA: TGTGCCAGCAGTTTATCGGCAGGACTAGGGGGCTACGAGCAGTACTTC. As protein: CASSLSAGLGGYEQYF.

The rearrangement joins TRBV6-5 to TRBJ2-1; 7 bases line up with TRBD2. CDR3 length: 15 residues. Germline CDR1 reads MNHEY; CDR2 reads SVGAGI. J gave up 4 bases and V 0 bases, and 3 bases lay outside the gene matches. The DNA of the CDR3 is TGTGCCAGCAGTTACTCGTCGCGGGGGTACAATGAGCAGTTCTTC. This encodes CASSYSSRGYNEQFF.

This clone was seen a handful of times. The J gene is TRBJ1-5, the V gene TRBV10-3; D not certain. The CDR3 contains 14 residues. The germline V and J ends were trimmed by 6 bases and 0 bases, with 9 bases remaining between them. The germline V gene encodes CDR1 ENHRY and CDR2 SYGVKD. The DNA of the CDR3 is TGTGCCATCAGCGACCACAGTAGCAATCAGCCCCAGCATTTT. Protein sequence: CAISDHSSNQPQHF.

The gene calls are TRBV7-2 and TRBJ1-2, with 7 nucleotides matching TRBD1. The trim removed 5 bases at V and 4 bases at J, leaving 10 bases unmatched. This CDR3 comprises 15 residues. CDR1 and CDR2 (germline): SGHTA, FQGNSA. CDR3 coding DNA: TGTGCCAGCAGCCCCCAGCCCGGGGACAGCTATGGCTACACCTTC. It is translated as CASSPQPGDSYGYTF.